Sequencing of this T cell receptor (beta chain) was carried out in a study of kidney transplant recipient with SARS-CoV-2 infection. This clonotype was counted many times. At one boundary the junction diverges from the germline segment, which might be a read error. MiXCR, run by TCRdb on the reads, gives a single entry per CDR3 protein. The data show about 250,000 distinct CDR3 sequences, with 29% seen just once and less than 8.5% held by the top ten. This receptor was identified in a male patient aged 30 to 40 who had COVID-19 and was a kidney transplant recipient. Some T cells may be provided by the graft donor. Sample: a blood sample, taken at baseline and between days 110 and 120 from a kidney transplant recipient.

CDR3 sequence: CAGSSRITSRKTYGYTF. The CDR3 DNA is TGCGCCGGCAGTTCTCGGATCACTTCTAGAAAGACCTATGGCTACACCTTC. J is TRBJ1-2 and V is TRBV10-2; D gene unclear. Germline V CDR1 and CDR2: WSHSY, SAAADI. The length of the CDR3 is 17 residues.